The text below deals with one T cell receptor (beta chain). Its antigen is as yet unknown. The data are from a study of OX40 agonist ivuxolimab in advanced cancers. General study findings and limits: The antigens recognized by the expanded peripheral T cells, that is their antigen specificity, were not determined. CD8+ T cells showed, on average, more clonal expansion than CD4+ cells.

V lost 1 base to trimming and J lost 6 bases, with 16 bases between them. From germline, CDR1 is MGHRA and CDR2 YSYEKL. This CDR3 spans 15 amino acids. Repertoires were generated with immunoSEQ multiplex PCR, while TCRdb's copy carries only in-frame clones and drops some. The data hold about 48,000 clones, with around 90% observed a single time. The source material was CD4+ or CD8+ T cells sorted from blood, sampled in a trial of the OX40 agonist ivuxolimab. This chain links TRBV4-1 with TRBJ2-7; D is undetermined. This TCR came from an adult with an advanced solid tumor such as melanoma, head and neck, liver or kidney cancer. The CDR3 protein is CASSQGPPPSSEQYF. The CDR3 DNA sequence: TGCGCCAGCAGCCAAGGACCCCCTCCATCGAGCGAGCAGTACTTC.